The 24 T cell receptor beta chains presented below share a single source sample, sequenced in a study of blood T cells in healthy people across ages. Next came a second PCR, run for about 7 to 12 cycles, which used a sample-barcoded 5' primer along with a J-beta primer mix. One entry per CDR3 protein results from TCRdb running MiXCR on the 5' RACE reads. The sample comprises around 1,000,000 distinct CDR3 sequences, under 30% of which are singletons, and 0.75% rests with the top ten. These data were also reused for a study on T cells of mothers and their children.

Specimen: blood. These receptors came from a girl aged 2-10 years in good health.

The chain joins TRBV29-1 to TRBJ2-1; unclear D gene. With 1 base removed from V and 6 bases from J, the gap between germline ends came to 4 bases. This CDR3 region has 11 residues. Germline values: CDR1 SQVTM, CDR2 ANQGSEA. The CDR3, as DNA: TGCAGCGTTGAAGTGATCAATGAGCAGTTCTTC. This encodes CSVEVINEQFF.

This clonotype has just a few counts. One end of the junction does not line up with germline, which may come from a read error. This chain connects TRBV6-1 to TRBJ1-5; no definite D call. CDR3 size: 14 residues. The germline gives CDR1 MNHNS, CDR2 SASEGT. In nucleotides, the CDR3 is TGTGCCAGCAAGGCCTCCTATAGTAATCAACCCCAGCATTTT. This encodes CASKASYSNQPQHF.

This clonotype was detected only a few times. The chain combines TRBV29-1 with TRBJ2-5; D uncertain. CDR1 is SQVTM, CDR2 ANQGSEA, per germline. CDR3 length equals 13 residues. V was cut by 6 bases and J by 0 bases, with 11 bases left in between. The CDR3 here is CSVPYAYQETQYF. The DNA of the CDR3 is TGCAGCGTCCCTTACGCGTACCAAGAGACCCAGTACTTC.

The chain links TRBV2 to TRBJ1-1; 8 positions agree with TRBD1. J was trimmed by 6 bases and V by 6 bases; bases with no gene match: 12. The CDR3 length is 15 residues. Germline V gene lookup returns CDR1 SNHLY and CDR2 FYNNEI. CDR3 loop: CASSGLAGGPAEAFF. CDR3 in DNA: TGTGCCAGCAGCGGTCTTGCAGGGGGCCCCGCTGAAGCTTTCTTT.

The genes are TRBV9 and TRBJ1-4; D gene uncertain. Germline CDR1 SGDLS, CDR2 YYNGEE. V was clipped by 0 bases and J by 8 bases, with 5 bases between them. The CDR3 loop spans 12 amino acids. CDR3 sequence: CASSVAGEKLFF. As DNA, the CDR3 is TGTGCCAGCAGCGTAGCGGGGGAAAAACTGTTTTTT.

This clonotype has just a few counts. The chain has TRBV25-1 and TRBJ2-5; no reliable D call. V lost 2 bases, J lost 3 bases, and 10 bases lay in between. The V gene's germline CDR1 is MGHDK and CDR2 SYGVNS. The CDR3 is 14 residues long. In DNA form, the CDR3 reads TGTGCCAGCAGTGAAGAGGCCGAGGAAGAGACCCAGTACTTC. This sequence encodes CASSEEAEEETQYF.

The rearrangement joins TRBV2 to TRBJ2-3; the D call may be TRBD1 or TRBD2 (5 bases each). Trimming left V 8 bases short and J 0 bases short, with 18 bases between. CDR3 size: 16 residues. Germline CDR1 SNHLY, CDR2 FYNNEI. The CDR3 spells CASGEAQGASTDTQYF. CDR3 in DNA: TGTGCCAGCGGAGAGGCCCAGGGAGCGAGCACAGATACGCAGTATTTT.

The V gene is TRBV7-9, the J gene TRBJ1-2; TRBD1 matches at 9 bases. This CDR3 contains 17 residues. V was clipped by 5 bases and J by 3 bases; unmatched bases: 13. Germline CDR1 and CDR2: SEHNR and FQNEAQ (reference sequence). CDR3 sequence reads: CASSPTGGLDYHYGYTF. CDR3 bases: TGTGCCAGCAGCCCGACAGGGGGACTAGATTATCACTATGGCTACACCTTC.

V and J are TRBV11-3 and TRBJ2-7, with 8 bases lining up with TRBD1. Germline V gene sequence: CDR1 SGHNT, CDR2 YENEEA. After removal of 5 bases from V and 7 bases from J, the junction contained 13 bases not matched to a gene. CDR3 length: 15 residues. The CDR3 is CASSARTGIGLEQYF. CDR3 nucleotides: TGTGCCAGCAGCGCCCGGACAGGGATCGGTTTGGAGCAGTACTTC. Looking up the rest from reference TRBV11-3 and TRBJ2-7 gives the full variable domain: EAGVVQSPRYKIIEKKQPVAFWCNPISGHNTLYWYLQNLGQGPELLIRYENEEAVDDSQLPKDRFSAERLKGVDSTLKIQPAELGDSAVYLCASSARTGIGLEQYFGPGTRLTVT.

The chain links TRBV5-1 to TRBJ2-1; D is unresolved. CDR3 length equals 17 residues. Germline CDR1 and CDR2: SGHRS and YFSETQ. V gave up 0 bases and J gave up 4 bases, with 17 bases separating them. The CDR3 DNA follows: TGCGCCAGCAGCTTGGATCCCACCGGTGCCTTTTACAATGAGCAGTTCTTC. This gives the protein CASSLDPTGAFYNEQFF.

In its sample, this clonotype was seen a few times. This chain uses TRBV29-1 with TRBJ1-2; 10 positions match TRBD1. CDR3 length: 12 amino acids. Looked up from germline, CDR1 is SQVTM and CDR2 is ANQGSEA. V dropped 7 bases and J dropped 5; count of bases not matched to a gene: 4. The CDR3 nucleotides are TGCAGCGCCCTGGGACAGGGGTATGGCTACACCTTC. This translates into CSALGQGYGYTF.

The V gene is TRBV20-1, the J gene TRBJ2-7; D is uncertain. The CDR3 is 11 amino acids. Germline V CDR1 and CDR2: DFQATT, SNEGSKA (reference sequence). V gave up 6 bases and J gave up 5 bases, with 11 bases separating them. The CDR3 spells CSAVRSHEQYF. The CDR3 DNA reads as TGCAGTGCCGTCCGGTCGCACGAGCAGTACTTC.

This clonotype has just one count. Compared with germline, one end of the junction differs, possibly owing to a read error. The chain joins TRBV5-1 to TRBJ2-5; tentatively, D is TRBD1 (6 bases). Per the germline V gene, CDR1 is SGHRS and CDR2 is YFSETQ. The CDR3 runs 15 residues. In DNA, the CDR3 is TGCGTCAGCAGTCCGGGGCAGGGGTACCAAGAGACCCAGTACTTC. Translation: CVSSPGQGYQETQYF.

V gene TRBV9 combines with J gene TRBJ2-3; 9 bases fit TRBD2. Per germline, CDR1 SGDLS and CDR2 YYNGEE. The CDR3 is 14 amino acids. The ends lost 4 bases at V and 11 bases at J; junction bases unmatched: 11. CDR3 region: CASSLAGEPIGQYF. DNA for the CDR3: TGTGCCAGCAGCTTAGCGGGGGAACCCATAGGGCAGTATTTT. The complete variable domain, with remaining parts taken from reference TRBV9 and TRBJ2-3, reads DSGVTQTPKHLITATGQRVTLRCSPRSGDLSVYWYQQSLDQGLQFLIQYYNGEERAKGNILERFSAQQFPDLHSELNLSSLELGDSALYFCASSLAGEPIGQYFGPGTRLTVL.

This chain joins TRBV6-1 and TRBJ2-4, with 7 bases matching TRBD2. Trimming removed 4 bases from V and 4 bases from J; junction bases left unmatched: 10. This CDR3 is 16 amino acids long. Per the germline V gene, CDR1 is MNHNS and CDR2 is SASEGT. CDR3 region: CASSGDSVSGKNIQYF. In DNA form, the CDR3 reads TGTGCCAGCAGTGGCGACAGTGTTAGCGGGAAAAACATTCAGTACTTC.

This clonotype was observed a few times. The J gene is TRBJ1-4, the V gene TRBV5-1; no clear D. V was shortened by 5 bases and J by 4 bases, with 15 bases between the two germline ends. The CDR3 contains 15 residues. Germline CDR1 and CDR2: SGHRS and YFSETQ. As DNA, the CDR3 is TGCGCCAGCAGTCGTAATGGCCAGTTTAATGAAAAACTGTTTTTT. Translating it yields CASSRNGQFNEKLFF. Full variable domain (missing parts from reference TRBV5-1 and TRBJ1-4): KAGVTQTPRYLIKTRGQQVTLSCSPISGHRSVSWYQQTPGQGLQFLFEYFSETQRNKGNFPGRFSGRQFSNSRSEMNVSTLELGDSALYLCASSRNGQFNEKLFFGSGTQLSVL.

The chain employs TRBV20-1 and TRBJ2-5; TRBD2 aligns across 11 bases. Germline lookup yields CDR1 DFQATT and CDR2 SNEGSKA (reference sequence). The CDR3 is 16 amino acids. V trimming: 3 bases; J trimming: 0 bases; junction bases outside the gene matches: 6. The DNA for the CDR3 is TGCAGTGCTAGCTCGACGGGACTAGCGGACCAAGAGACCCAGTACTTC. It is translated as CSASSTGLADQETQYF.

A few counts support this clonotype. The V call is TRBV29-1, the J call TRBJ2-1; D gene ambiguous. Germline V gives CDR1 SQVTM, CDR2 ANQGSEA. The V end lost 1 base, the J end lost 4 bases, and 14 bases lay between the germline ends. This CDR3 is built from 15 residues. The CDR3 nucleotides are TGCAGCGTTGAAGCGGGTCCCAGTCAATACAATGAGCAGTTCTTC. This sequence encodes CSVEAGPSQYNEQFF.

The chain carries TRBV12-3 or TRBV12-4 and TRBJ2-7; either TRBD1 or TRBD2 may fit D (6 bases each). The CDR3 runs 14 residues. Trimming left V 3 bases short and J 3 bases short, with 12 bases between. The CDR3 sequence: CASSLRGALYEQYF. The CDR3 DNA reads as TGTGCCAGCAGTTTGAGGGGGGCACTCTACGAGCAGTACTTC.

This clonotype was counted a few times. This chain joins TRBV7-2 and TRBJ2-7; D tentatively fits TRBD1 or TRBD2 (5 bases each). The CDR3 length is 12 residues. The V and J ends lost 6 bases and 6 bases respectively, with 12 bases between them. Germline V gives CDR1 SGHTA, CDR2 FQGNSA. The CDR3 spells CASRGTAVEQYF. The CDR3 DNA is TGTGCCAGCAGAGGGACCGCCGTCGAGCAGTACTTC.

The chain combines TRBV11-2 with TRBJ2-5; the D is unclear. V was pared by 5 bases and J by 4 bases, with 17 bases between. CDR3 length: 15 residues. Germline V gene sequence: CDR1 SGHAT, CDR2 FQNNGV. The CDR3: CASSRTTRLVETQYF. CDR3 DNA: TGTGCCAGCAGCAGAACGACTCGACTTGTAGAGACCCAGTACTTC.

V is TRBV7-6 and J is TRBJ2-1; no clear D. Trimming removed 5 bases from V and 5 bases from J, with 10 bases in between. CDR1 is SGHVS and CDR2 is FNYEAQ in the germline V gene. The CDR3 is 13 amino acids. The CDR3 sequence: CASSHLVDNEQFF. DNA of the CDR3: TGTGCCAGCAGCCACCTCGTAGACAATGAGCAGTTCTTC.

Comment on this clonotype: The junction does not match germline at one end; this may be a read error. The gene calls are TRBV6-6 and TRBJ2-5; weak D call: TRBD2 (5 bases). Looked up from germline, CDR1 is MNHNY and CDR2 is SVGAGI (reference sequence). This CDR3 has 14 residues. The DNA of the CDR3 is TGTGCCAGCAACCAGAGGCTAGCCCAAGAGACCCAGTACTTT. The encoded protein is CASNQRLAQETQYF.

The gene calls are TRBV6-5 and TRBJ1-2, with D unclear. This CDR3 spans 13 amino acids. CDR1 MNHEY and CDR2 SVGAGI come from the germline V gene. V lost 4 bases and J 0 bases, leaving 6 bases between the germline ends. The CDR3 is CASSWAANYGYTF. In DNA, the CDR3 is TGTGCCAGCAGTTGGGCAGCTAACTATGGCTACACCTTC.